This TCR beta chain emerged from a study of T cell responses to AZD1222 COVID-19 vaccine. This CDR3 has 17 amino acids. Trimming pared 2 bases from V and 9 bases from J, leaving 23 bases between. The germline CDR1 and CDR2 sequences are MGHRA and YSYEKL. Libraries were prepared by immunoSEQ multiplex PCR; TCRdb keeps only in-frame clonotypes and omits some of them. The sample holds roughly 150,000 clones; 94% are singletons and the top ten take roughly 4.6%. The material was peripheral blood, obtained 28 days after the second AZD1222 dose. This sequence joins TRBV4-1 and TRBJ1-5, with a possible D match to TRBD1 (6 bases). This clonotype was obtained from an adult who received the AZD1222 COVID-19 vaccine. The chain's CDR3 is CASSQFGVGGAARPQHF. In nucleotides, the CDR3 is TGCGCCAGCAGCCAATTTGGGGTCGGGGGGGCTGCGAGGCCCCAGCATTTT.